Given below is one T cell receptor beta chain in context. The antigen remains unidentified. This entry is derived from a study of radiation and T cells in renal cell carcinoma. Assay used: immunoSEQ multiplex PCR; TCRdb lists only in-frame clones, some missing. The sample lists several thousand clones; roughly 50% were seen once. CDR1 and CDR2 (germline): MRHNA, SNTAGT. The CDR3 runs 13 residues. The V and J ends lost 3 bases and 1 base respectively, with 6 bases between them. Notes on the study in general: From baseline, blood top tumor clonotypes peaked at 2 weeks post-radiation. In nephrectomy-only tumors, top 100 clonotypes averaged approximately 40%, versus 54% irradiated. Irradiated tumors held more dominant CDR3 motifs than control tumors.

Treatment denoted: 15 Gy SBRT to primary tumor, nephrectomy 4 weeks later. This chain uses TRBV6-4 with TRBJ1-1; unclear D gene. The receptor's source is a man in his sixties with renal cell carcinoma. Sequencing was performed on tumor tissue, taken from a patient whose treatment included radiotherapy and nephrectomy. CDR3 amino acids: CASSDFPNTEAFF. In nucleotides, the CDR3 is TGTGCCAGCAGTGATTTTCCGAACACTGAAGCTTTCTTT.